The next 5 T cell receptor beta chains were all read from a single sample in a study of blood T cell repertoires in COVID-19 (dated by TCRdb to the early 2020s). Library construction relied on the immunoSEQ multiplex PCR assay. Imported from immuneACCESS, the table was reduced by TCRdb to in-frame sequences with V and J called. These copies leave out some clones; in studies compared against another copy, an unresolved V gene accounts for under half, and the cause of the remainder is not known. In this sample the table shows 330,000 or so clones, about nine tenths of which occur a single time. Just over 1% of the sample belongs to the ten largest clones. The sample taken for sequencing was PBMCs or T cells enriched from blood (not recorded which). Receptor source: a woman younger than 45 who had been exposed to COVID-19.

V and J are TRBV6-1 and TRBJ1-5; perhaps TRBD1 as D (6 bases). CDR1 and CDR2 (germline): MNHNS, SASEGT. The V end was cut by 0 bases, the J end by 1 base, with 16 bases between. The CDR3 totals 18 residues. CDR3 in amino acids: CASSEAVSRRGSNQPQHF. CDR3 in DNA: TGTGCCAGCAGTGAAGCGGTTTCGCGCAGGGGAAGCAATCAGCCCCAGCATTTT.

The V call is TRBV5-1, the J call TRBJ2-1; TRBD2 agrees at 11 bases. V was clipped by 6 bases and J by 6 bases; unmatched bases: 8. The CDR3 extends over 15 amino acids. CDR1 and CDR2 (germline): SGHRS, YFSETQ. Here the CDR3 DNA reads TGCGCCAGCACCGAAATAGCGGGAGGGCCCAATGAGCAGTTCTTC. Translation: CASTEIAGGPNEQFF.

The rearrangement uses TRBV28 and TRBJ1-3, with D uncertain. The CDR3 is 14 residues long. Germline CDR1 and CDR2: MDHEN and SYDVKM. V lost 3 bases, J lost 3 bases, and 9 bases lay in between. As DNA, the CDR3 is TGTGCCAGCAGTTTCCCCGCGTTTGGAAACACCATATATTTT. Translation: CASSFPAFGNTIYF.

This chain joins TRBV6-5 and TRBJ2-3; D is undetermined. V lost 0 bases and J lost 3, with 7 bases in between. The CDR3 runs 14 residues. Germline V gives CDR1 MNHEY, CDR2 SVGAGI. The CDR3 loop reads CASSYSDFTDTQYF. The CDR3 DNA follows: TGTGCCAGCAGTTACTCAGACTTTACAGATACGCAGTATTTT.

This chain links TRBV28 with TRBJ2-7; D is perhaps TRBD1 (6 bases). CDR1 MDHEN and CDR2 SYDVKM come from the germline V gene. Trimming took off 1 base at V and 12 bases at J, with 22 bases between the two ends. There are 15 residues in the CDR3. CDR3 in DNA: TGTGCCAGCAGTTTATTGCTAGGGCAATTAGGGGGTACGTACTTC. Amino acids: CASSLLLGQLGGTYF.